This paragraph reports one TCR beta chain. Its antigen is still unknown. Assay: immunoSEQ multiplex PCR; the TCRdb copy retains only in-frame clones and omits some. The data show 1,500,000 or so clones, roughly 96% seen once. This sample is part of a study of shared clonotypes between healthy human individuals. General study findings and limits: Generally, naive subsets (rather than memory subsets) showed larger estimated richness. The study drew on few donors, limiting represented genetic and exposure-history diversity.

After removal of 1 base from V and 5 bases from J, the junction contained 7 bases not matched to a gene. The CDR3 loop spans 15 amino acids. CDR1 and CDR2 (germline): SGHRS, YFSETQ. The sample was naive CD4+ T cells sorted from blood. Subset defined: CD45RA+ positively selected. This receptor was obtained from a man aged 25-45 years in good health. The chain carries TRBV5-1 and TRBJ2-5; TRBD2 matches 8 bases. The CDR3 nucleotides are TGCGCCAGCAGCTTGAATGCGGGAGGAGGCGAGACCCAGTACTTC. Translated, it gives CASSLNAGGGETQYF.